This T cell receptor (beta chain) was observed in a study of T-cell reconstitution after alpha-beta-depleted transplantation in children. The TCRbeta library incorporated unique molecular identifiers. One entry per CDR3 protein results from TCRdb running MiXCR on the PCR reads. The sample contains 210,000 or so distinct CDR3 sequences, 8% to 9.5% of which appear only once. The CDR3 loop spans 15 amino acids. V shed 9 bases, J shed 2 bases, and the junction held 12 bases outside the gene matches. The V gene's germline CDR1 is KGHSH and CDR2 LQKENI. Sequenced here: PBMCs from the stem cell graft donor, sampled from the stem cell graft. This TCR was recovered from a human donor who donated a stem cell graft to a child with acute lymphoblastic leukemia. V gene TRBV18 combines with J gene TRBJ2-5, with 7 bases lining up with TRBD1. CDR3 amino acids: CASSEPGQKQETQYF. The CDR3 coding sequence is TGTGCCAGTTCGGAACCGGGACAGAAACAAGAGACCCAGTACTTC.